The sequence of this T cell receptor beta chain was determined in a study of T cells in Graves' hyperthyroidism and ophthalmopathy (dated by TCRdb to about 2019). As for the study more broadly: Peripheral blood was collected at initial diagnosis, before any treatment. TCR V-J signatures able to tell the groups apart were searched for in a discovery cohort of 90 to 100 patients, of whom roughly 42 had Graves' ophthalmopathy and under 65 had stable Graves' hyperthyroidism. Whether ophthalmopathy could be predicted prospectively was tested in an independent validation cohort made up of fewer than 20 hyperthyroidism patients plus 17 patients who later progressed to ophthalmopathy. The approximately 90 discovery patients were randomly split 7:3 into training and test sets. Thyroid tissue and blood T-cell repertoires from over 5 Graves' hyperthyroidism patients were also compared in the study. After blood sampling, hyperthyroidism patients were treated with methimazole at a starting dose of 30 mg daily, and ophthalmopathy patients were treated with high-dose intravenous methylprednisolone. The paper describes TCR Vbeta CDR3 sequencing of 140 or so peripheral blood samples, made up of 43 ophthalmopathy patients, over 70 hyperthyroidism patients and about 17 progressor patients. The paper's findings and limits, for the study overall: Most expanded thyroid clonotypes (frequency above 0.001) were also detected in blood, a finding suggesting that blood repertoires may reflect thyroid immune responses. During validation, the model predicted progression to ophthalmopathy a median of roughly 7.1 months ahead of onset, with around 71% sensitivity and 72.22% specificity. Ophthalmopathy was separated from stable hyperthyroidism by a 13 V-J signature model, with approximately 85% sensitivity and 81% to 82% specificity obtained in cross-validation and 80%/75% obtained in testing. Sample size was not statistically predetermined, and blinding of investigators to group allocation was not performed.

Reading from cysteine to phenylalanine, the CDR3 counts 16 amino acids. Just CDR3 DNA is preserved here, 48 bases in frame from base 1. Looking up the germline V gene (reference sequence) yields CDR1 LNHDA and CDR2 SQIVND. Ends trimmed: V by 2 bases, J by 1 base; bases unmatched to a gene: 4. The TCR beta CDR3 regions were amplified from RNA transcripts. The TCR CDR3 was subjected to a first round of RT-PCR using the HTBI primer set and the Qiagen OneStep RT-PCR kit. Libraries were constructed in a second round of multiplex PCR, after which size selection and purification were performed. Libraries were sequenced paired-end with 100 bp reads on an Illumina HiSeq2000. The paper's processing steps were these. SOAPnuke was used to process the raw data, throwing out any read that contained adapters or uncalled bases, had a mean Phred below 15, or lacked an exact constant-primer or identifier match. COPE v1.2.5 was used to merge the high-quality paired reads, and each unique nucleotide sequence was defined as a clonotype. MiTCR v1.1 was used to align the clonotypes against IMGT TRBV, TRBD and TRBJ reference segments. Analysis was restricted to V-J combinations with a frequency above 0.0001, which covered roughly 99% of repertoires. The TCS score was defined as the ratio of F50 (clonal expansion) to E x V (chaos), calculated using BLOSUM62-based TCRdist between CDR3 peptides within each V-J. Welch's t-statistics and random forest reduced several hundred V-J features to roughly 13, which were used in a naive Bayes classifier (R e1071). The public sequencing data were trimmed at Q25 with fastp and processed into clonotypes with MiXCR by TCRdb, which kept only in-frame beta chains. Entries that share a CDR3 protein sequence are merged under the most common genes and DNA. V and J calls and clone size were set by TCRdb, not the authors. In all, the sample holds about 640,000 distinct CDR3 sequences, and less than 25% of those were seen once. Over 30% of the sample is held by the ten biggest clonotypes.

Note on this clonotype: This receptor's antigen is unknown. No much larger clone exists at a distance of one base, and base qualities are not known.

Moderately to severely active disease, a Clinical Activity Score of at least 3, a NOSPECS grade of at least 4, and a duration under 3 months were present in ophthalmopathy patients. Exclusion was applied to patients with uncontrolled infections, other autoimmune diseases, pregnancy or lactation. Diagnoses were established on the basis of clinical symptoms, serum thyroxine and TRAb, thyroid ultrasound, and orbital computed tomography. PBMCs were separated from around 9.1 ml of fresh peripheral blood using Ficoll-Paque density gradient centrifugation. Trizol reagent was used to extract total RNA, and RNA quality was then checked on an Agilent 2100 Bioanalyzer.

Here the chain combines TRBV19 and TRBJ2-2; the junction holds 7 bases that match TRBD2. Sequenced: blood. The origin of this receptor is a man aged 25 to 45 with Graves' ophthalmopathy. This receptor has the CDR3 CASSILIAGNTGELFF. In nucleotides, the sequence is TGTGCCAGTAGTATACTTATAGCGGGGAACACCGGGGAGCTGTTTTTT.